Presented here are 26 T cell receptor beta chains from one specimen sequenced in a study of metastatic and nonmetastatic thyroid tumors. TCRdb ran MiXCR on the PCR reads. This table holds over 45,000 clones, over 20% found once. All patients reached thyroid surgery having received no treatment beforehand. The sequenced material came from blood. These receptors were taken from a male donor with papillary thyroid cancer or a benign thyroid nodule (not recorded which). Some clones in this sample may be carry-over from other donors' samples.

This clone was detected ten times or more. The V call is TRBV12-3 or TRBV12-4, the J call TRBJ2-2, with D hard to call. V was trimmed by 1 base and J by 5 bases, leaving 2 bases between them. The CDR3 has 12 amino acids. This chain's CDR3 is CASSLGTGELFF. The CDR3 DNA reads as TGTGCCAGCAGTTTAGGGACCGGGGAGCTGTTTTTT.

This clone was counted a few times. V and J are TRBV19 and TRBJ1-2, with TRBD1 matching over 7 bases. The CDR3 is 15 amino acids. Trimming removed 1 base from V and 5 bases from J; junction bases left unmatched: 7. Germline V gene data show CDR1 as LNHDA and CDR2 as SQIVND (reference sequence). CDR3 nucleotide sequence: TGTGCCAGTAGTATAGGAACAGGGGCGGTTTATGGCTACACCTTC. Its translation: CASSIGTGAVYGYTF.

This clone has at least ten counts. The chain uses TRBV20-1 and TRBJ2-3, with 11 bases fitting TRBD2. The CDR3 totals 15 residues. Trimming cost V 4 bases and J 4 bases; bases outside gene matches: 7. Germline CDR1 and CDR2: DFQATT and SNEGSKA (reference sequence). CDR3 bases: TGCAGTGCTACCCCCACTAGCGGGAGCCCAGATACGCAGTATTTT. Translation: CSATPTSGSPDTQYF.

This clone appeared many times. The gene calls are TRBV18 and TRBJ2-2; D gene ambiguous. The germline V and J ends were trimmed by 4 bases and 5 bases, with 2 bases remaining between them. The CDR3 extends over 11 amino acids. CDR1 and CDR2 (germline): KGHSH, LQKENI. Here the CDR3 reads CASSLTGELFF. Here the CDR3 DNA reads TGTGCCAGCTCACTAACCGGGGAGCTGTTTTTT.

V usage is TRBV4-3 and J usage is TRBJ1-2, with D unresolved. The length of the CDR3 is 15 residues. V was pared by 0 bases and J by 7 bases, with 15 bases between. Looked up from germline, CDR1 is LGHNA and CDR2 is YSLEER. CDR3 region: CASSQEAGWEGGYTF. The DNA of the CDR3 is TGCGCCAGCAGCCAAGAAGCGGGATGGGAGGGTGGCTACACCTTC.

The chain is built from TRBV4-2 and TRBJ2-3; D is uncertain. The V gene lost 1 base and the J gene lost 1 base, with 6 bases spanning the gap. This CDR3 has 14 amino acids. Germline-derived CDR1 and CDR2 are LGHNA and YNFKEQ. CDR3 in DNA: TGTGCCAGCAGCCAAGGTTCCCGCACAGATACGCAGTATTTT. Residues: CASSQGSRTDTQYF.

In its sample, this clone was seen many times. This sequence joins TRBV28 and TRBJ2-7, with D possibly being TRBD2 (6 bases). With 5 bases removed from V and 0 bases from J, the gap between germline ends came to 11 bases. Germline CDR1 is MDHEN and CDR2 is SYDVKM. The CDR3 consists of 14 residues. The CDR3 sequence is CASSPLGGSYEQYF. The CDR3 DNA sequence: TGTGCCAGCAGTCCGCTCGGGGGCTCCTACGAGCAGTACTTC.

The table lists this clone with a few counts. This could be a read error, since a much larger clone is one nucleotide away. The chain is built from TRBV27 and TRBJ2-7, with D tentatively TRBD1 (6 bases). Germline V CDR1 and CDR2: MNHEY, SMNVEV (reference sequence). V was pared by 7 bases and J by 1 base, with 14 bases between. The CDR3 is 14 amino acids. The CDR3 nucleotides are TGTGCCAGCACAGGGGCAGGGGAATCCTACGAGCAGTACTTC. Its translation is CASTGAGESYEQYF.

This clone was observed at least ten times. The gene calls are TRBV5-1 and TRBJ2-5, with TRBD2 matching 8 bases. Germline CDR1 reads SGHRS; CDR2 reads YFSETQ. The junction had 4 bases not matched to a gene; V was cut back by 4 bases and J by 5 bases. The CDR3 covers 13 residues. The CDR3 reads CASSPGGRETQYF. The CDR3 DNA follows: TGCGCCAGCAGCCCGGGGGGGAGGGAGACCCAGTACTTC.

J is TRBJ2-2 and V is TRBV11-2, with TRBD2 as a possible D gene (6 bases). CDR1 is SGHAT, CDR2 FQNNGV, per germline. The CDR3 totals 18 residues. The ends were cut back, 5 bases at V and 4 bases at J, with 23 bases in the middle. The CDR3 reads CASSEGVREKEGTGELFF. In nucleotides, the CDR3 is TGTGCCAGCAGCGAAGGGGTCAGGGAAAAGGAGGGCACCGGGGAGCTGTTTTTT.

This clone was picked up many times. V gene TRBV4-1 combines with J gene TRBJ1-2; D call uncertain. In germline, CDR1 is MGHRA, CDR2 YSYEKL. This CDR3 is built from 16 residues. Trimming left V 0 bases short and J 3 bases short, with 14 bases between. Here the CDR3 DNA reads TGCGCCAGCAGCCAAGATAGAAGACCCCCCCACTATGGCTACACCTTC. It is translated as CASSQDRRPPHYGYTF.

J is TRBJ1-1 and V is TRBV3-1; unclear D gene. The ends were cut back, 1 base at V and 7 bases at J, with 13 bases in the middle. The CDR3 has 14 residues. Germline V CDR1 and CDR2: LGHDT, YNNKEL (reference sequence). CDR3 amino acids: CASSQGPGFGEAFF. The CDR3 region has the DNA TGTGCCAGCAGCCAAGGCCCGGGGTTCGGTGAAGCTTTCTTT.

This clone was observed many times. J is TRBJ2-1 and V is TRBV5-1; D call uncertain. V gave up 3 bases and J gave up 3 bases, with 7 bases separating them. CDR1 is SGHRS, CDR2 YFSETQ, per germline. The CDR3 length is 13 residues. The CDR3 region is CASSSGNYNEQFF. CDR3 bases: TGCGCCAGCAGCTCAGGAAACTACAATGAGCAGTTCTTC.

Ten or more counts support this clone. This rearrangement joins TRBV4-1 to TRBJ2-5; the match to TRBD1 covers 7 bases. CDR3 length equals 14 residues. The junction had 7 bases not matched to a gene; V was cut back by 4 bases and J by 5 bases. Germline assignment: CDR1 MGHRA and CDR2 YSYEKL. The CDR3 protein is CASSPQGVGETQYF. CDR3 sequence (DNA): TGCGCCAGCAGCCCCCAGGGGGTTGGGGAGACCCAGTACTTC.

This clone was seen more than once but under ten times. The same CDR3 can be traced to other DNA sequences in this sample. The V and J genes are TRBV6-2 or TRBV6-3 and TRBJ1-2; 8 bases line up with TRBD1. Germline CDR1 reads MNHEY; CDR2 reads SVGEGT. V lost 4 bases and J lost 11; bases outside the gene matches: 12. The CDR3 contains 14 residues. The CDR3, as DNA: TGTGCCAGCAGTTTCAACACAGGGGGATCTGGATACACCTTC. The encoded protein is CASSFNTGGSGYTF.

This CDR3 reads CASSQARQRSEKLFF. Here the CDR3 DNA reads TGTGCCAGCAGCCAAGCGAGGCAGAGGAGTGAAAAACTGTTTTTT. This chain uses TRBV3-1 with TRBJ1-4, with no clear D. The CDR3 length is 15 residues. V was cut by 1 base and J by 7 bases, with 13 bases left in between. CDR1 is LGHDT, CDR2 YNNKEL, per germline (reference sequence).

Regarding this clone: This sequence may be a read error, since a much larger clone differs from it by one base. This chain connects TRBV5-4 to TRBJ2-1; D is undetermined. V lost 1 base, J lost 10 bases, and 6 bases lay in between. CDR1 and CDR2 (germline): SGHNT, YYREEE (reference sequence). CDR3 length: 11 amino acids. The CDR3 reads CASSLLVEQFF. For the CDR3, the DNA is TGTGCCAGCAGCTTGTTGGTCGAGCAGTTCTTC.

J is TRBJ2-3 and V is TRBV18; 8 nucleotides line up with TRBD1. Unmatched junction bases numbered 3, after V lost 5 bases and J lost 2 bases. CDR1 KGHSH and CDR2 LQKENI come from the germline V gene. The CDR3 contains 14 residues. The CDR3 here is CASSRDRTTDTQYF. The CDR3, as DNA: TGTGCCAGCTCAAGGGACAGGACCACAGATACGCAGTATTTT.

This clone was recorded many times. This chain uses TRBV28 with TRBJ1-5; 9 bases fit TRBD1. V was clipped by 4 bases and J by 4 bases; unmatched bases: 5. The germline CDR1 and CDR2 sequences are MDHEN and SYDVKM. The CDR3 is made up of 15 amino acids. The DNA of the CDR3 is TGTGCCAGCAGTTCACCACAGGGGGCGAATCAGCCCCAGCATTTT. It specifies CASSSPQGANQPQHF.

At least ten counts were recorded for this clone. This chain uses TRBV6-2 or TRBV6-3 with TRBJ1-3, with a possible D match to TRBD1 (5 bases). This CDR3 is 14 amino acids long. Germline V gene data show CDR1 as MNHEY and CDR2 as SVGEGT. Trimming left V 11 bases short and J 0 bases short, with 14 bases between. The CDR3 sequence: CACKRGFSGNTIYF. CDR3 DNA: TGTGCCTGCAAGAGGGGATTCTCTGGAAACACCATATATTTT.

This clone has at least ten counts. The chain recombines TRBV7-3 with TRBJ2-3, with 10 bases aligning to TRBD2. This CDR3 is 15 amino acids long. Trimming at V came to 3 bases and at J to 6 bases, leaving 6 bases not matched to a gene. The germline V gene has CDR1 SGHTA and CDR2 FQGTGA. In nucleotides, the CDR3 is TGTGCCAGCAGCTTCAGCGGGGGGGTCCGGGATACGCAGTATTTT. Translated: CASSFSGGVRDTQYF. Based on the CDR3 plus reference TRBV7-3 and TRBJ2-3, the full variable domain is GAGVSQTPSNKVTEKGKYVELRCDPISGHTALYWYRQSLGQGPEFLIYFQGTGAADDSGLPNDRFFAVRPEGSVSTLKIQRTERGDSAVYLCASSFSGGVRDTQYFGPGTRLTVL.

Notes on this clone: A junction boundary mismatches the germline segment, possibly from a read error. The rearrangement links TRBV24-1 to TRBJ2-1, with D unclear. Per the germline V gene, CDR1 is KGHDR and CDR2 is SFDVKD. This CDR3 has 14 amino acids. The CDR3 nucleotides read TGTGCCACCAGTGACCACACGAGTTACAATGAGCAATTCTTC. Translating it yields CATSDHTSYNEQFF.

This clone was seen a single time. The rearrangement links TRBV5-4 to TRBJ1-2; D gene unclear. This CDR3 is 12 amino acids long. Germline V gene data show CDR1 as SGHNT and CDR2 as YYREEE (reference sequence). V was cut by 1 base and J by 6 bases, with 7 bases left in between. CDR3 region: CASSLQRDGYTF. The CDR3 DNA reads TGTGCCAGCAGCTTGCAGAGGGATGGCTACACCTTC.

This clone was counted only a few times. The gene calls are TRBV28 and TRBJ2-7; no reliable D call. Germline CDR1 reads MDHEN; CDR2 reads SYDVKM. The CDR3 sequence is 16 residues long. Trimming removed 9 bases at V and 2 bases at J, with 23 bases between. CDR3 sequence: CASSPLGVGIPYEQYF. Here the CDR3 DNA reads TGTGCCAGTAGTCCCCTTGGGGTAGGGATTCCCTACGAGCAGTACTTC.

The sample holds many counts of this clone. The CDR3 region has the DNA TGTGCCAGCAGTGTACGGCCTTTGGAGACCCAGTACTTC. It translates to CASSVRPLETQYF. The rearrangement joins TRBV6-1 to TRBJ2-5; D is uncertain. The length of the CDR3 is 13 residues. Trimming stripped 4 bases from V and 5 bases from J, with 11 bases between. Germline V CDR1 and CDR2: MNHNS, SASEGT.

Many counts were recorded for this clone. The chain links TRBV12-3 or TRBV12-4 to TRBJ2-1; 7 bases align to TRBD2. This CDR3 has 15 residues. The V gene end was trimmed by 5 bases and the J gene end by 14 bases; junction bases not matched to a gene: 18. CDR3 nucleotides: TGTGCCAGCAGTCCCGCCATGGGGGGGTACCCCAAAGAGTTCTTC. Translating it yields CASSPAMGGYPKEFF.